This entry lists 21 T cell receptor beta chains sequenced from one sample in a study of a mutant IDH1 vaccine in newly diagnosed glioma. These receptors' targets are unknown. Profiled with immunoSEQ multiplex PCR; TCRdb holds only in-frame clones, not every one. This table has some 120,000 clones, 80% appearing once. Time point indicated: week 11, during vaccination. Mutant IDH1 20-mer peptide, at 300 ug, made up each vaccine dose, with topical imiquimod. The material was PBMCs, obtained from a glioma patient whose treatment included an IDH1 peptide vaccine. Receptors originate from a middle-aged man with glioma.

This clone has more than one count but fewer than ten. This chain joins TRBV28 and TRBJ1-4; D might be TRBD1 (5 bases). The V end was cut by 8 bases, the J end by 7 bases, with 17 bases between. The germline V gene encodes CDR1 MDHEN and CDR2 SYDVKM. This CDR3 contains 14 residues. CDR3 region: CASQASGTTEKLFF. CDR3 nucleotides: TGTGCCAGCCAGGCTTCCGGGACGACTGAAAAACTGTTTTTT.

J is TRBJ2-7 and V is TRBV10-3, with D perhaps TRBD2 (5 bases). V was cut by 2 bases and J by 4 bases, with 6 bases left in between. Germline V gives CDR1 ENHRY, CDR2 SYGVKD. The CDR3 is 12 amino acids. CDR3 protein: CAISEGLYEQYF. The CDR3 coding sequence is TGTGCCATCAGTGAGGGACTTTACGAGCAGTACTTC.

This clone was detected only once. The chain joins TRBV6-1 to TRBJ1-1; 10 bases match TRBD1. The length of the CDR3 is 14 residues. Germline V gives CDR1 MNHNS, CDR2 SASEGT. Trimming removed 7 bases from V and 4 bases from J; junction bases left unmatched: 6. The CDR3 nucleotides read TGTGCCAGCATTCGACAGGGGGCGGCCACTGAAGCTTTCTTT. Its protein product is CASIRQGAATEAFF.

This clone was seen a handful of times. The CDR3 protein is CASSSWTGVGTGELFF. The CDR3 DNA follows: TGTGCCAGCAGTTCATGGACAGGGGTGGGCACCGGGGAGCTGTTTTTT. The rearrangement joins TRBV27 to TRBJ2-2, with 9 positions matching TRBD1. Trimming at V came to 4 bases and at J to 4 bases, leaving 7 bases not matched to a gene. Germline V gene lookup returns CDR1 MNHEY and CDR2 SMNVEV (reference sequence). The CDR3 length is 16 residues.

The chain joins TRBV10-3 to TRBJ2-1; 8 bases align to TRBD2. This CDR3 region has 14 residues. Germline lookup yields CDR1 ENHRY and CDR2 SYGVKD. The V segment lost 10 bases and the J segment 5 bases; nucleotides outside the gene matches: 10. The CDR3 here is CATGVSGINNEQFF. The CDR3 DNA sequence: TGTGCCACCGGGGTTAGCGGGATCAACAATGAGCAGTTCTTC.

This clone was observed once. The chain carries TRBV10-3 and TRBJ2-6, with D hard to call. This CDR3 has 19 residues. CDR1 is ENHRY, CDR2 SYGVKD, per germline. The germline V and J ends were trimmed by 4 bases and 3 bases, with 22 bases remaining between them. The DNA for the CDR3 is TGTGCCATCAGTGCTTGGGGAACAGCATTCGAGAGTGGGGCCAACGTCCTGACTTTC. Translated, it gives CAISAWGTAFESGANVLTF.

This chain connects TRBV10-3 to TRBJ2-7; D remains ambiguous. The ends were cut back, 2 bases at V and 2 bases at J, with 7 bases in the middle. In germline, CDR1 is ENHRY, CDR2 SYGVKD. CDR3 size: 13 residues. CDR3 loop: CAISEVAAYEQYF. In DNA, the CDR3 is TGTGCCATCAGTGAGGTGGCAGCCTACGAGCAGTACTTC.

The chain has TRBV6-5 and TRBJ2-7, with a tentative D call TRBD1 (6 bases). This CDR3 region has 13 residues. Germline values: CDR1 MNHEY, CDR2 SVGAGI. The V and J ends lost 6 bases and 7 bases respectively, with 16 bases between them. CDR3 region: CASSPWTAAEQYF. Written as DNA, the CDR3 is TGTGCCAGCAGCCCGTGGACAGCGGCGGAGCAGTACTTC.

The genes are TRBV25-1 and TRBJ1-1; tentatively, D is TRBD1 (6 bases). Germline values: CDR1 MGHDK, CDR2 SYGVNS. The CDR3 length is 15 residues. V shed 7 bases and J shed 2 bases, with 17 bases lying between them. CDR3 DNA: TGTGCCAGCACGGATGGGGGGCGGGGAAACACTGAAGCTTTCTTT. Translation: CASTDGGRGNTEAFF.

This clone was picked up one time. The chain has TRBV4-3 and TRBJ2-5, with TRBD1 matching 8 bases. The germline V gene encodes CDR1 LGHNA and CDR2 YSLEER. This CDR3 spans 15 amino acids. With V trimmed by 0 bases and J by 4 bases, 4 bases remained unmatched. The DNA for the CDR3 is TGCGCCAGCAGCCAAGACCTACAGGGGGTAGAGACCCAGTACTTC. It yields the protein CASSQDLQGVETQYF.

This sequence joins TRBV6-5 and TRBJ1-2; D gene unclear. Between the trimmed V and J ends, which lost 4 bases and 3 bases, there was a span of 6 bases. The CDR3 sequence is 12 residues long. Germline CDR1 and CDR2: MNHEY and SVGAGI. The CDR3, as DNA: TGTGCCAGCAGTTCGGGGTACTATGGCTACACCTTC. It yields the protein CASSSGYYGYTF.

This chain links TRBV7-2 with TRBJ2-5; the D is unclear. The CDR3 is 13 residues long. CDR1 is SGHTA and CDR2 is FQGNSA in the germline V gene. Trimming cost V 2 bases and J 5 bases, with 9 bases left between them. The CDR3 sequence is CASSLRFGETQYF. In nucleotides, the CDR3 is TGTGCCAGCAGCTTACGTTTTGGGGAGACCCAGTACTTC.

This chain connects TRBV5-4 to TRBJ2-2; TRBD1 might be the D (6 bases). The V gene's germline CDR1 is SGHNT and CDR2 YYREEE (reference sequence). This CDR3 region has 16 residues. Between the trimmed V and J ends, which lost 2 bases and 7 bases, there was a span of 18 bases. This CDR3 is CASSFGTLGSVGELFF. The CDR3 DNA follows: TGTGCCAGCAGCTTCGGGACACTCGGTAGCGTCGGGGAGCTGTTTTTT.

V and J are TRBV7-8 and TRBJ2-5; D is possibly TRBD2 (5 bases). The tail of the sequence fits TRBJ2-7 better, so the J call may be wrong. CDR3 size: 14 residues. Per the germline V gene, CDR1 is SGHVS and CDR2 is FQNEAQ. CDR3 nucleotides: TGTGCCAGCAGCCTATACGAGGGCGCTGGCGAGCAGTACTTC. This translates into CASSLYEGAGEQYF.

This clone has a single count. The chain couples TRBV7-3 to TRBJ2-1; TRBD2 aligns across 8 bases. Germline CDR1 is SGHTA and CDR2 is FQGTGA. CDR3 size: 15 residues. Losses at the gene ends were 0 bases for V and 7 bases for J; bases not matched to a gene: 5. The CDR3 spells CASSLTPGGTNEQFF. CDR3 sequence (DNA): TGTGCCAGCAGCTTAACCCCGGGAGGGACAAATGAGCAGTTCTTC.

J is TRBJ2-5 and V is TRBV27, with 13 positions matching TRBD2. The ends lost 6 bases at V and 5 bases at J; junction bases unmatched: 3. Germline CDR1 reads MNHEY; CDR2 reads SMNVEV (reference sequence). CDR3 length: 14 amino acids. Here the CDR3 DNA reads TGTGCCAGCAGACCGACTAGCGGGGGGGAGACCCAGTACTTC. Translating gives CASRPTSGGETQYF.

The chain has TRBV6-1 and TRBJ2-7; 8 positions match TRBD1. Germline lookup yields CDR1 MNHNS and CDR2 SASEGT. The CDR3 totals 14 residues. The V segment lost 7 bases and the J segment 6 bases; nucleotides outside the gene matches: 11. CDR3 residues: CASTLDRGRGEQYF. As DNA, the CDR3 is TGTGCCAGCACCTTAGACAGGGGTCGTGGCGAGCAGTACTTC.

This clone was seen more than once but under ten times. This chain links TRBV5-4 with TRBJ2-1, with 8 positions matching TRBD2. The V and J ends lost 0 bases and 7 bases, in that order; junction bases with no gene match: 9. The CDR3 runs to 16 residues. Germline CDR1 SGHNT, CDR2 YYREEE (reference sequence). The CDR3 sequence is CASSLAASGRRNEQFF. The CDR3 nucleotides are TGTGCCAGCAGCTTGGCCGCCAGCGGGAGAAGGAATGAGCAGTTCTTC.

As for this clone: One junction end disagrees with the germline gene, perhaps due to a read error. Different DNA sequences within this sample yield the same CDR3. The V gene is TRBV7-2, the J gene TRBJ1-1; D is possibly TRBD1 (5 bases). Germline V gene sequence: CDR1 SGHTA, CDR2 FQGNSA. The CDR3 sequence is 13 residues long. This chain's CDR3 is CASSSRVNTEAFF. CDR3 nucleotide sequence: TGTGCCAGCAGTTCCAGGGTGAACACTGAAGCCTTCTTT.

The chain uses TRBV4-3 and TRBJ2-7; a possible D gene is TRBD2 (5 bases). Germline CDR1 and CDR2: LGHNA and YSLEER. The CDR3 length is 15 residues. V dropped 0 bases and J dropped 3 bases, with 12 bases sitting between them. CDR3 DNA sequence: TGCGCCAGCAGCCAAGATAGCGTTCTCGGCTACGAGCAGTACTTC. The encoded protein is CASSQDSVLGYEQYF.

The chain recombines TRBV5-4 with TRBJ2-2, with 7 bases fitting TRBD1. This CDR3 comprises 14 residues. Trimming cost V 4 bases and J 6 bases; bases outside gene matches: 6. Germline values: CDR1 SGHNT, CDR2 YYREEE (reference sequence). The CDR3 here is CASSTDRKAGELFF. The CDR3 DNA reads TGTGCCAGCAGCACGGACAGGAAGGCCGGGGAGCTGTTTTTT.